Each of the 20 T cell receptor beta chains below was sequenced from the same sample in a study of human T cells and chemical hapten exposure. TCRdb re-analysed the 5' RACE reads in MiXCR, keeping a single row per CDR3 protein. Altogether 81,000 or so distinct CDR3 sequences are present, more than 7% being singletons, with the ten largest covering about 2.1%. Sequencing started from total RNA isolated from unfractionated whole blood. The receptor source for this set is a male donor in good health.

This clonotype came up a few times. CDR3 sequence reads: CASSPWGSEQYF. The DNA for the CDR3 is TGTGCCAGCAGTCCCTGGGGGTCCGAGCAGTACTTC. V and J are TRBV6-6 and TRBJ2-7, with D tentatively TRBD1 or TRBD2 (5 bases each). The germline CDR1 and CDR2 sequences are MNHNY and SVGAGI (reference sequence). The CDR3 contains 12 residues. V lost 5 bases and J lost 6, with 11 bases in between.

This clonotype was seen more than once but under ten times. In DNA form, the CDR3 reads TGTGCCAGCAGTTCCTCCGGTACGCAGTATTTT. Residues: CASSSSGTQYF. J is TRBJ2-3 and V is TRBV12-3 or TRBV12-4; D not certain. CDR3 size: 11 residues. V was shortened by 4 bases and J by 8 bases, with 7 bases between the two germline ends.

The V call is TRBV12-3 or TRBV12-4, the J call TRBJ1-2; D is possibly TRBD1 (5 bases). This CDR3 has 15 amino acids. The V and J ends lost 5 bases and 5 bases respectively, with 18 bases between them. The CDR3 DNA is TGTGCCAGCAGTCCCTCCTGGGGAGGGGCGTATGGCTACACCTTC. Translated, it gives CASSPSWGGAYGYTF.

Worth noting for this clonotype: A much more abundant neighbour one base away suggests this may be a read error. V gene TRBV12-3 or TRBV12-4 combines with J gene TRBJ2-7; D is possibly TRBD2 (7 bases). This CDR3 region has 15 residues. V was clipped by 7 bases and J by 7 bases, with 23 bases between them. DNA of the CDR3: TGTGCCAGCAACCGCTGGGGGGGGCCCCGGGGGGAGCAGTACTTC. Translating gives CASNRWGGPRGEQYF.

V usage is TRBV4-3 and J usage is TRBJ1-5, with TRBD1 identical over 10 bases. The CDR3 length is 16 residues. V gave up 0 bases and J gave up 5 bases; unmatched junction bases: 4. The germline CDR1 and CDR2 sequences are LGHNA and YSLEER. The CDR3 DNA follows: TGCGCCAGCAGCCAAGATAGAGGGACAGGGGATCAGCCCCAGCATTTT. Its protein is CASSQDRGTGDQPQHF.

This clonotype was recorded many times. J is TRBJ2-4 and V is TRBV12-3 or TRBV12-4; D is possibly TRBD2 (5 bases). This CDR3 is 14 amino acids long. The V end was cut by 3 bases, the J end by 6 bases, with 12 bases between. The chain's CDR3 is CASSLVGGRNIQYF. The DNA of the CDR3 is TGTGCCAGCAGTTTGGTGGGTGGGAGAAACATTCAGTACTTC.

This clonotype turned up a few times. The gene calls are TRBV27 and TRBJ1-2; 10 nucleotides line up with TRBD1. V was pared by 2 bases and J by 5 bases, with 8 bases of the junction left unmatched. The CDR3 runs to 16 residues. CDR1 and CDR2 (germline): MNHEY, SMNVEV (reference sequence). The CDR3 reads CASSLDDRGQLYGYTF. The CDR3, as DNA: TGTGCCAGCAGTTTAGACGACAGGGGGCAATTGTATGGCTACACCTTC.

Many counts were recorded for this clonotype. The chain combines TRBV3-1 with TRBJ2-1; 10 bases fit TRBD2. Per the germline V gene, CDR1 is LGHDT and CDR2 is YNNKEL (reference sequence). The junction had 5 bases not matched to a gene; V was cut back by 4 bases and J by 5 bases. The CDR3 spans 15 residues. CDR3 region: CASSPRTSGNNEQFF. The CDR3 nucleotides read TGTGCCAGCAGCCCGCGGACTAGCGGAAACAATGAGCAGTTCTTC.

The chain links TRBV12-3 or TRBV12-4 to TRBJ2-2; 10 positions agree with TRBD1. The CDR3 contains 17 residues. The junction had 12 bases not matched to a gene; V was cut back by 6 bases and J by 5 bases. The CDR3 DNA is TGTGCCAGCAGCCTTAGACAGGGGGCGCTTGGGACCGGGGAGCTGTTTTTT. This codes for CASSLRQGALGTGELFF.

This clonotype was seen a few times. The chain has TRBV3-1 and TRBJ1-1, with unresolved D. V dropped 3 bases and J dropped 1 base, with 6 bases sitting between them. The CDR3 length is 13 residues. Germline V gene sequence: CDR1 LGHDT, CDR2 YNNKEL (reference sequence). The DNA of the CDR3 is TGTGCCAGCAGCCAGGGGAGGAACACTGAAGCTTTCTTT. It translates to CASSQGRNTEAFF. The variable domain in full, with the rest retrieved from reference TRBV3-1 and TRBJ1-1, is DTAVSQTPKYLVTQMGNDKSIKCEQNLGHDTMYWYKQDSKKFLKIMFSYNNKELIINETVPNRFSPKSPDKAHLNLHINSLELGDSAVYFCASSQGRNTEAFFGQGTRLTVV.

There are a few counts of this clonotype. The chain couples TRBV7-8 to TRBJ1-3; the match to TRBD1 covers 7 bases. J lost 0 bases, V lost 5 bases, and 4 bases had no gene match. Germline CDR1 is SGHVS and CDR2 is FQNEAQ. This CDR3 spans 15 amino acids. This CDR3 is CASSPDRPSGNTIYF. DNA for the CDR3: TGTGCCAGCAGCCCGGACAGGCCCTCTGGAAACACCATATATTTT.

The rearrangement links TRBV7-9 to TRBJ2-7, with 7 bases lining up with TRBD2. V shed 5 bases, J shed 1 base, and the junction held 14 bases outside the gene matches. This CDR3 is built from 17 residues. Germline assignment: CDR1 SEHNR and CDR2 FQNEAQ (reference sequence). The CDR3 bases are TGTGCCAGCAGCCCGACCTTGACTAGCTCCAATTCCTACGAGCAGTACTTC. It is translated as CASSPTLTSSNSYEQYF.

This clonotype was counted at least ten times. Here the CDR3 DNA reads TGCAGTGCAGGCTCCTTACGTCGACAGGCGTTCAATCAGCCCCAGCATTTT. This sequence encodes CSAGSLRRQAFNQPQHF. The chain recombines TRBV20-1 with TRBJ1-5; D perhaps matches TRBD1 (6 bases). Germline-derived CDR1 and CDR2 are DFQATT and SNEGSKA (reference sequence). V shed 6 bases and J shed 3 bases, with 24 bases lying between them. This CDR3 is 17 amino acids long.

The rearrangement uses TRBV7-8 and TRBJ2-7; tentatively, D is TRBD1 (5 bases). Trimming cost V 4 bases and J 2 bases, with 12 bases left between them. The CDR3 is 14 amino acids. CDR1 SGHVS and CDR2 FQNEAQ come from the germline V gene. The CDR3 is CASSSQGNPYEQYF. CDR3 DNA: TGTGCCAGCAGCTCGCAGGGAAATCCCTACGAGCAGTACTTC.

This clonotype occurred many times. CDR3 sequence (DNA): TGTGCCAGCAGCCAAGGGGACAGGGAGGTAAATCAGCCCCAGCATTTT. Its translation: CASSQGDREVNQPQHF. The V and J genes are TRBV16 and TRBJ1-5; 9 bases match TRBD1. The CDR3 has 16 amino acids. V was pared by 2 bases and J by 4 bases, with 6 bases of the junction left unmatched. Germline CDR1 reads KGHSY; CDR2 reads FQNENV.

This clonotype was seen only a few times. The rearrangement links TRBV4-1 to TRBJ2-1; D gene uncertain. The germline V gene has CDR1 MGHRA and CDR2 YSYEKL. The CDR3 sequence is 15 residues long. V lost 1 base and J 6 bases, leaving 13 bases between the germline ends. The CDR3 loop reads CASSQVGLGSNEQFF. In DNA, the CDR3 is TGCGCCAGCAGCCAAGTTGGGCTGGGAAGCAATGAGCAGTTCTTC.

Only a few counts were recorded for this clonotype. The chain combines TRBV6-7 with TRBJ2-5, with 8 positions matching TRBD1. TRBV6-7 is given ORF status, its function remaining uncertain. This CDR3 has 13 amino acids. The CDR3 region is CAMVGQGQETQYF. CDR3 coding DNA: TGTGCAATGGTCGGACAGGGCCAAGAGACCCAGTACTTC.

This clonotype was counted between two and nine times. The V call is TRBV3-1, the J call TRBJ1-1; D uncertain. The V end was cut by 0 bases, the J end by 6 bases, with 11 bases between. CDR1 is LGHDT, CDR2 YNNKEL, per germline (reference sequence). The CDR3 extends over 14 amino acids. CDR3 in DNA: TGTGCCAGCAGCCAAGAGCTGGTGGTGGCTGAAGCTTTCTTT. Translated: CASSQELVVAEAFF.

This clonotype was counted a few times. The chain links TRBV6-1 to TRBJ2-7; 7 bases agree with TRBD1. The CDR3 sequence is 14 residues long. Germline V gives CDR1 MNHNS, CDR2 SASEGT. The trim removed 2 bases at V and 3 bases at J, leaving 4 bases unmatched. The CDR3 reads CASSEYRGNYEQYF. CDR3 DNA sequence: TGTGCCAGCAGTGAATACAGGGGTAACTACGAGCAGTACTTC.

This chain uses TRBV5-1 with TRBJ1-3; D possibly corresponds to TRBD1 (5 bases). The CDR3 has 15 amino acids. Trimming removed 3 bases at V and 4 bases at J, with 14 bases between. Germline values: CDR1 SGHRS, CDR2 YFSETQ. The CDR3 nucleotides are TGCGCCAGCAGCTCTCGGGGCAGCGAAGGAAACACCATATATTTT. It yields the protein CASSSRGSEGNTIYF. Full variable domain (outside the CDR3, taken from reference TRBV5-1 and TRBJ1-3): KAGVTQTPRYLIKTRGQQVTLSCSPISGHRSVSWYQQTPGQGLQFLFEYFSETQRNKGNFPGRFSGRQFSNSRSEMNVSTLELGDSALYLCASSSRGSEGNTIYFGEGSWLTVV.